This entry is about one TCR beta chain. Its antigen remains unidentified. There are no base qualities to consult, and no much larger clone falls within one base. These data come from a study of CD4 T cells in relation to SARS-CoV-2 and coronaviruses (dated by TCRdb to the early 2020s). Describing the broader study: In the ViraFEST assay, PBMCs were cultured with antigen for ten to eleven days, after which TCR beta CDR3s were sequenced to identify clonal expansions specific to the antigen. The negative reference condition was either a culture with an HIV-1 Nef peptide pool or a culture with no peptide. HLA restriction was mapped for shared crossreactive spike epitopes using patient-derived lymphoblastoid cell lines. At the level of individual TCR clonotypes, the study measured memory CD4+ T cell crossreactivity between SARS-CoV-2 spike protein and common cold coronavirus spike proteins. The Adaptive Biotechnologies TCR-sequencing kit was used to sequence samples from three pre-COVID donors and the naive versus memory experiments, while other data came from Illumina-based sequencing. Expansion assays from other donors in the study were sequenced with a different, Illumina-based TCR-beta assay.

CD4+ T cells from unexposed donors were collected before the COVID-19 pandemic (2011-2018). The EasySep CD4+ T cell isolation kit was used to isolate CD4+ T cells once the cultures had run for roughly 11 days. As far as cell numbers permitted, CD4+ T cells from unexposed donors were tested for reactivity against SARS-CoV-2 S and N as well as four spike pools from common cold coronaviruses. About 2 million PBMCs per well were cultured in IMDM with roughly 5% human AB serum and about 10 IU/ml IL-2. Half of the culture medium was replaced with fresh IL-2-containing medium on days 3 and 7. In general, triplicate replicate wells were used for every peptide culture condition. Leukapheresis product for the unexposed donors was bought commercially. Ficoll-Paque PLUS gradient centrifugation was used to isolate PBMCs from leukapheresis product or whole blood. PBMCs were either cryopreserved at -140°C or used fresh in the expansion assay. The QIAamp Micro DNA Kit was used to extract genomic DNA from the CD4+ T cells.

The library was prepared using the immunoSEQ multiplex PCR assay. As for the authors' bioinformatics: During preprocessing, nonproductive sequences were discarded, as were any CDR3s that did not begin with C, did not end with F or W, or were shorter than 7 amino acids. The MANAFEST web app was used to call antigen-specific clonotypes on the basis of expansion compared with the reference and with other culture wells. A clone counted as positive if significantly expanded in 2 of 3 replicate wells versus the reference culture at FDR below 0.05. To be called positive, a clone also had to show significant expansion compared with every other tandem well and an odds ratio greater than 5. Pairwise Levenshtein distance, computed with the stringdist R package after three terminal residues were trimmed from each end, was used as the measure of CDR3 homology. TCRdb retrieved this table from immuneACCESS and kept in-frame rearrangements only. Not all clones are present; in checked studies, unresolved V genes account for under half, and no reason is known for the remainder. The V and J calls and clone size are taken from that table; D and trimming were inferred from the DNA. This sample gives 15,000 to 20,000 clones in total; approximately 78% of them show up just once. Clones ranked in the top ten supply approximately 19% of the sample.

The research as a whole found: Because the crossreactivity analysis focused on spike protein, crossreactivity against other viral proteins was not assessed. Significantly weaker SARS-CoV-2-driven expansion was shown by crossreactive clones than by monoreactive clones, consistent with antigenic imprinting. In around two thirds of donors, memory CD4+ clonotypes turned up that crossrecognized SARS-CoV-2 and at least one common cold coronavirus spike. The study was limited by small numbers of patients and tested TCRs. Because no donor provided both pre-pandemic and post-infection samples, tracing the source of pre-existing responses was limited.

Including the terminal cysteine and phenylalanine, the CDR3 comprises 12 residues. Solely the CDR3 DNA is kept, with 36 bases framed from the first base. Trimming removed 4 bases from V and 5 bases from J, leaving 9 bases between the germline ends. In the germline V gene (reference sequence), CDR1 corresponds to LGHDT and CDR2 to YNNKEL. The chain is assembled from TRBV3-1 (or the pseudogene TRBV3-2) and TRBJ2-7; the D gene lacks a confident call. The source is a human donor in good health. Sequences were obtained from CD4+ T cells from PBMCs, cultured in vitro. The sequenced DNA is TGTGCCAGCAGCCGTAGTGGCCACGAGCAGTACTTC. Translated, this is CASSRSGHEQYF.